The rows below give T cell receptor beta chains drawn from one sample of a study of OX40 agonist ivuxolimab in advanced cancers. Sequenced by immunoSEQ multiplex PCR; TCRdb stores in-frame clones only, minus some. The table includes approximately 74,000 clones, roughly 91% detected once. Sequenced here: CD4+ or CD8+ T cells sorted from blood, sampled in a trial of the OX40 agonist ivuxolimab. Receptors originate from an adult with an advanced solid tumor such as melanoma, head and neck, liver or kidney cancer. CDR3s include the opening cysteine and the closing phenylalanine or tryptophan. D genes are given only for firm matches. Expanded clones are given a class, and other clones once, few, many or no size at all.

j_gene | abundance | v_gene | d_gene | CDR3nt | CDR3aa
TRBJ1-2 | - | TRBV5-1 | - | TGCGCCAGCAGCCCGGGTTGGGGATCGGCGGATGGCTACACCTTC | CASSPGWGSADGYTF
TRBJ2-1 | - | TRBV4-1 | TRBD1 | TGCGCCAGCAGCCCTGATAGGGACAGCCCCTTCCAGTCCTACAATGAGCAGTTCTTC | CASSPDRDSPFQSYNEQFF
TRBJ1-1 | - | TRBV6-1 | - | TGTGCCAGCAGTGATATAACAGGGAACACTGAAGCTTTCTTT | CASSDITGNTEAFF
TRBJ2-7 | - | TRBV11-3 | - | TGTGCCAGCAGCTTAGCGGGGACGAGGAGCTACGAGCAGTACTTC | CASSLAGTRSYEQYF
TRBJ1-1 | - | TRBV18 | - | TGTGCCAGCTCACGCAAAAATACGTTGGACACTGAAGCTTTCTTT | CASSRKNTLDTEAFF
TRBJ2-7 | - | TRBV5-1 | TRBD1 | TGCGCCAGCAGCGGGACAGGGGACGAGCAGTACTTC | CASSGTGDEQYF
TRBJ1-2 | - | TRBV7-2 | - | TGTGCCAGCAGCCCGGCTTCAGGGCTTAACTATGGCTACACCTTC | CASSPASGLNYGYTF
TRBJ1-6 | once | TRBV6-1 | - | TGTGCCAGCAGTGGGGAGGCGGGTAAGGCCCTCCACTTT | CASSGEAGKALHF
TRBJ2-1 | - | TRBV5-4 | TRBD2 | TGTGCCAGCAGCTTTCTAGCGGGGGCCAACAATGAGCAGTTCTTC | CASSFLAGANNEQFF
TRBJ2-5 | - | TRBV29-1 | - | TGCAGCGGAACGGACGTGAAAGAGACCCAGTACTTC | CSGTDVKETQYF
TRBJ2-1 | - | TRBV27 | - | TGTGCCAGCAGACCCACAGGGCGCAATGAGCAGTTCTTC | CASRPTGRNEQFF
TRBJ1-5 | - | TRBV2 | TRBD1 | TGTGCCAGCAGTGCCTCGACAGGGGGCGGTCAGCCCCAGCATTTT | CASSASTGGGQPQHF
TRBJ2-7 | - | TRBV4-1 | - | TGCGCCAGCAGCCACGATCCGCGCTCCTACGAGCAGTACTTC | CASSHDPRSYEQYF
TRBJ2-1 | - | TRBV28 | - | TGTGCCAGCAGTTTATTAGGGAATGAGCAGTTCTTC | CASSLLGNEQFF
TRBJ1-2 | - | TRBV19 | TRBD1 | TGTGCCAGTAGTCCCTCCGGACAGGTCAAAGCTAACTATGGCTACACCTTC | CASSPSGQVKANYGYTF
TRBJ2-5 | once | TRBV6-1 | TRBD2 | TGTGCCAGCAGTCTACTAGCGGGAGGAGAGACCCAGTACTTC | CASSLLAGGETQYF
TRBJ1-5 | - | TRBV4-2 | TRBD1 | TGTGCCAGCAGCCAAGATGGGGGCAGGGGGGGCAATCAGCCCCAGCATTTT | CASSQDGGRGGNQPQHF
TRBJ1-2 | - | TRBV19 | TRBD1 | TGTGCCAGTAGTATCTCGACAGGGGGCTCTGGCTACACCTTC | CASSISTGGSGYTF
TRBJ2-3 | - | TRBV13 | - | TGTGCCAGCAGTAAAAGGGGGGAAGATACGCAGTATTTT | CASSKRGEDTQYF
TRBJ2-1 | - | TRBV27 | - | TGTGCCAGCAGTTTAAGGTCCCTACGACTAGTTTCCCATGAGCAGTTCTTC | CASSLRSLRLVSHEQFF
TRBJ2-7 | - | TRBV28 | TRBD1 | TGTGCCAGCTACAGAAAGGACAGGGTGGATGGGCAGTACTTC | CASYRKDRVDGQYF
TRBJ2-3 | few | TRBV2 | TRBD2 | TGTGCCAGCAGGAGACTAGCGGGGGCCCCAGATACGCAGTATTTT | CASRRLAGAPDTQYF
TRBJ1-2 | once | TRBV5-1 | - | TGCGCCAGCAGCTTGGTTGGTGAAAGCTATGGCTACACCTTC | CASSLVGESYGYTF
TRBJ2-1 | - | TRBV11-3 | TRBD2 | TGTGCCAGCAGCACAGCGGGAGGACTAGTTTACAATGAGCAGTTCTTC | CASSTAGGLVYNEQFF
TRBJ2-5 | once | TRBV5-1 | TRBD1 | TGCGCCAGCAGCGGGGGGAAGGACAGGGAGGTTGAGACCCAGTACTTC | CASSGGKDREVETQYF
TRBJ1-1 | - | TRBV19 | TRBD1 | TGTGCCAGTAGTACGGGGGACAGATGGAACACTGAAGCTTTCTTT | CASSTGDRWNTEAFF
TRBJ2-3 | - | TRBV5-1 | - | TGCGCCAGCAGCTTGGCTGGGACCTCTGAGGCAGATACGCAGTATTTT | CASSLAGTSEADTQYF
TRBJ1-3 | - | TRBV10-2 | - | TGCGCCAGCAGTGAGTCGGGACCGGGCCTCTCTGGAAACACCATATATTTT | CASSESGPGLSGNTIYF
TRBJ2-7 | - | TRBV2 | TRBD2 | TGTGCCAGCAGTGCCACTAGCGGGCCCCTCGAGCAGTACTTC | CASSATSGPLEQYF
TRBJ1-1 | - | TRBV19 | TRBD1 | TGTGCCAGTAGTATTCGACAGGGGGCCGGCACTGAAGCTTTCTTT | CASSIRQGAGTEAFF
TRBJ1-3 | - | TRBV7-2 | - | TGTGCCAGCAGCCGTGTAGGTCCTGGAAACACCATATATTTT | CASSRVGPGNTIYF
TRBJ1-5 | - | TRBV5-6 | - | TGTGCCAGCAGCTTGCGAGGGTCCAGGCAGCCCCAGCATTTT | CASSLRGSRQPQHF
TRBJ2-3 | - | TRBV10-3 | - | TGTGCCATTTTGGGGCTTCTAGGAGATACGCAGTATTTT | CAILGLLGDTQYF
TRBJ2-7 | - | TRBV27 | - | TGTGCCAGCAGTTCCCGGGCCGGCTCCTACGAGCAGTACTTC | CASSSRAGSYEQYF
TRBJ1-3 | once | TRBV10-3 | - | TGTGCCATCAGTGTCGGGGGGACGGCTGGAAACACCATATATTTT | CAISVGGTAGNTIYF
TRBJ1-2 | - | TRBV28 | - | TGTGCCAGCACCCTCAGAGCTAACTATGGCTACACCTTC | CASTLRANYGYTF
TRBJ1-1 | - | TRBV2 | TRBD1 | TGTGCCAGCAGTGGAACAGGGGGGACTGAAGCTTTCTTT | CASSGTGGTEAFF
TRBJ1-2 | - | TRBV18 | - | TGTGCCAGCTCACCCGGGCCGGGGGGGCAAGAAGGCTACACCTTC | CASSPGPGGQEGYTF
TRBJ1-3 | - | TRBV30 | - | TGTGCCTGGAGTGCGGGGGACTGGGCCGAGAACACCATATATTTT | CAWSAGDWAENTIYF
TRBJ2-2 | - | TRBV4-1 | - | TGCGCCAGCAGCCACCCGGGGGGACAGCCCACCGGGGAGCTGTTTTTT | CASSHPGGQPTGELFF
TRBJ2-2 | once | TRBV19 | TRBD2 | TGTGCCAGTATCTCACTAGCGGGGGAACCCACGAACACCGGGGAGCTGTTTTTT | CASISLAGEPTNTGELFF
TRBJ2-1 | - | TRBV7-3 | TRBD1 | TGTGCCAGCAGCCGGACAGGGGGTTACAATGAGCAGTTCTTC | CASSRTGGYNEQFF
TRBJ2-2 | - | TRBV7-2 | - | TGTGCCAGCAGCTTAACGCGGACTAACACCGGGGAGCTGTTTTTT | CASSLTRTNTGELFF
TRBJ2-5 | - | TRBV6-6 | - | TGTGCCAGCAGTTCCCAAGAGACCCAGTACTTC | CASSSQETQYF
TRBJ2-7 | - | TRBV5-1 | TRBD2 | TGCGCCAGCAGCATGAGCGGGAGTTGGGACGAGCAGTACTTC | CASSMSGSWDEQYF